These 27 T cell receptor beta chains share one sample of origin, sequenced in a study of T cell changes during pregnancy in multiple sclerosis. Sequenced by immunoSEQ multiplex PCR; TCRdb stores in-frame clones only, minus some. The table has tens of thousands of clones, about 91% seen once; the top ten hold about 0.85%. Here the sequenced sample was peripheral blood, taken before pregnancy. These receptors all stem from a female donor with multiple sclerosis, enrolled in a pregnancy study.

CDR3 loop: CSQGQGREAFF. The CDR3, as DNA: TGCAGTCAAGGACAGGGGCGGGAAGCTTTCTTT. The chain has TRBV20-1 and TRBJ1-1; 9 nucleotides agree with TRBD1. The CDR3 length is 11 residues. The ends lost 8 bases at V and 8 bases at J; junction bases unmatched: 6. From germline, CDR1 is DFQATT and CDR2 SNEGSKA (reference sequence).

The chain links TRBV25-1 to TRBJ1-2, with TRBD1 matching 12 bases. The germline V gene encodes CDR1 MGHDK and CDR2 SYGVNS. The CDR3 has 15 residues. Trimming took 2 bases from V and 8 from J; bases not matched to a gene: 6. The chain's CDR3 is CASSEQGQGAEGYTF. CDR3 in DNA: TGTGCCAGCAGTGAACAGGGACAGGGGGCGGAAGGCTACACCTTC.

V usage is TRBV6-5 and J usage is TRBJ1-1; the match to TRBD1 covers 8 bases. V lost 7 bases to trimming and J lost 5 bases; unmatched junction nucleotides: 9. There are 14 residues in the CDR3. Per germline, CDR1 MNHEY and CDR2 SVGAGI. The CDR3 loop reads CASNLGGTGTEAFF. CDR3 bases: TGTGCCAGCAACCTCGGAGGGACAGGAACTGAAGCTTTCTTT.

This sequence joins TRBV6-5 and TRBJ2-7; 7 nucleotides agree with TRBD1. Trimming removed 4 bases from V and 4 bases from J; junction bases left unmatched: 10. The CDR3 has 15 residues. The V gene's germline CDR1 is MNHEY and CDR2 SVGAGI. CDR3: CASSLTGTEGYEQYF. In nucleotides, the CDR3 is TGTGCCAGCAGTTTAACCGGGACAGAGGGGTACGAGCAGTACTTC.

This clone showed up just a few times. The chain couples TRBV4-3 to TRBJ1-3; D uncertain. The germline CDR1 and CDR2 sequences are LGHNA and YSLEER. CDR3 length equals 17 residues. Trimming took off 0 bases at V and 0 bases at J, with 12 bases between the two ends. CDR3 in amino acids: CASSQDRMRLSGNTIYF. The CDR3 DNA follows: TGCGCCAGCAGCCAAGATAGGATGCGACTCTCTGGAAACACCATATATTTT.

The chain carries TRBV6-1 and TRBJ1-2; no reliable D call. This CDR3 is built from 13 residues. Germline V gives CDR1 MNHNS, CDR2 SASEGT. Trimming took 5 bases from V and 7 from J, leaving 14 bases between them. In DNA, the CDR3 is TGTGCCAGCAGTATTACATCGGAGGGTGGCTACACCTTC. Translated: CASSITSEGGYTF.

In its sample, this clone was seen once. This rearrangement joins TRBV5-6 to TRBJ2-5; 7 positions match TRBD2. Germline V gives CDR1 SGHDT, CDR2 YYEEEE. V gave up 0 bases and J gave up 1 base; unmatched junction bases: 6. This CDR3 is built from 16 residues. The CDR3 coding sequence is TGTGCCAGCAGCTTGGCGGGGGGTCCCCCCCAAGAGACCCAGTACTTC. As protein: CASSLAGGPPQETQYF.

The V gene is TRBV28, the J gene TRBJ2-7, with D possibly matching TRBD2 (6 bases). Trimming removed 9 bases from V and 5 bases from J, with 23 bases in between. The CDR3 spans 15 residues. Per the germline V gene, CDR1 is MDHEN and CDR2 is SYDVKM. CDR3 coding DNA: TGTGCCAGTAATGTATTGGGGGGTCCTAGGGACGAGCAGTACTTC. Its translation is CASNVLGGPRDEQYF.

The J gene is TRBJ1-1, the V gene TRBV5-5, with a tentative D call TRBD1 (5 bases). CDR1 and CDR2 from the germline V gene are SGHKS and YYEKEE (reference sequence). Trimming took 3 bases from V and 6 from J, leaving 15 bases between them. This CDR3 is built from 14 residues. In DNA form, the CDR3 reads TGTGCCAGCAGCTCCAGGGATAGAAGACCTGAAGCTTTCTTT. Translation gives CASSSRDRRPEAFF.

CDR3 coding DNA: TGTGCCAGCAACCAAATCGACGGGACCGGGGAGCTGTTTTTT. Translating it yields CASNQIDGTGELFF. The chain employs TRBV7-7 and TRBJ2-2; D call uncertain. V lost 7 bases to trimming and J lost 5 bases, with 14 bases between them. Germline loops: CDR1 SSHAT, CDR2 FNYEAQ (reference sequence). The CDR3 spans 14 residues.

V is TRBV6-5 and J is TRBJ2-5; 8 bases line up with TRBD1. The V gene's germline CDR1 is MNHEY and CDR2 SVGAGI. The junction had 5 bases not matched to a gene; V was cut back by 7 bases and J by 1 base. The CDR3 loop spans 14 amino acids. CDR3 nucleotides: TGTGCCAGCACCAGGGGACAGGCCCAAGAGACCCAGTACTTC. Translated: CASTRGQAQETQYF.

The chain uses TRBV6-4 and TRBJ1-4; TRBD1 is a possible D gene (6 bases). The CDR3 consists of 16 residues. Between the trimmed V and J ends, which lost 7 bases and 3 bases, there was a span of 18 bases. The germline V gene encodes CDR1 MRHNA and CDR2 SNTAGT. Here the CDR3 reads CASKLTGGNANEKLFF. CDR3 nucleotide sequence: TGTGCCAGCAAACTGACAGGAGGAAACGCTAATGAAAAACTGTTTTTT.

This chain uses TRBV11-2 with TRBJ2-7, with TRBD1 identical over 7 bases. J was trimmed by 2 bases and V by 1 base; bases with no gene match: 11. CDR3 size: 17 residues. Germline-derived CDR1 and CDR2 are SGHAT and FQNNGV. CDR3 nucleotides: TGTGCCAGCAGCTTAGCCACAGGGGCTCACTGGCCCTACGAGCAGTACTTC. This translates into CASSLATGAHWPYEQYF.

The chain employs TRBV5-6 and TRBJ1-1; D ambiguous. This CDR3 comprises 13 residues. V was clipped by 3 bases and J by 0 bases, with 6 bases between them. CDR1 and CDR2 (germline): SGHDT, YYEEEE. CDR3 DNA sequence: TGTGCCAGCAGCTGGACTGTGAACACTGAAGCTTTCTTT. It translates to CASSWTVNTEAFF.

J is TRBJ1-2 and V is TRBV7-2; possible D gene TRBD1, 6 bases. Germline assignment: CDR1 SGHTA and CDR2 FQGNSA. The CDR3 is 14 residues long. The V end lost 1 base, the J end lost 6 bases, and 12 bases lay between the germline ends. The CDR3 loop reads CASSLGRGRDGYTF. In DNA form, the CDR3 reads TGTGCCAGCAGCTTAGGCAGGGGAAGGGATGGCTACACCTTC.

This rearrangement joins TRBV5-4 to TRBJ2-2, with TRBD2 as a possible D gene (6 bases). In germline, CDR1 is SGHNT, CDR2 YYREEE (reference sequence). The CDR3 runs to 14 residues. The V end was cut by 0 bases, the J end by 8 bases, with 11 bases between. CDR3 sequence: CASSLGRGKGELFF. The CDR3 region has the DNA TGTGCCAGCAGCTTGGGCCGCGGGAAGGGGGAGCTGTTTTTT.

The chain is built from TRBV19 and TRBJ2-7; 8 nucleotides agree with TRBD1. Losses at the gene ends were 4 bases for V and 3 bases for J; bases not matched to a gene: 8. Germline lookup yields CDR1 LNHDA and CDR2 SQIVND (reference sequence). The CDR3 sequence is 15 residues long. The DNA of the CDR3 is TGTGCCAGTAGTACCCAGGACAGGGACGACTACGAGCAGTACTTC. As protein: CASSTQDRDDYEQYF.

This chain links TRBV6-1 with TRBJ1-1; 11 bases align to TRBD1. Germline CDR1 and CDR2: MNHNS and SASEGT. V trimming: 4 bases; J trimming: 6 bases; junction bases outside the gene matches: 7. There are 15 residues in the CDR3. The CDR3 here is CASSVDPGQGAEAFF. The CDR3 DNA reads TGTGCCAGCAGTGTTGATCCGGGACAGGGGGCTGAAGCTTTCTTT.

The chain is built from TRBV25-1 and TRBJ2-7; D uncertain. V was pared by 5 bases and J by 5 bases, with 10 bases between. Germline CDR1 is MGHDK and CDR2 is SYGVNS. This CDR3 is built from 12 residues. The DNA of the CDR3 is TGTGCCAGCAGTAACTACCGCAACGAGCAGTACTTC. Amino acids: CASSNYRNEQYF.

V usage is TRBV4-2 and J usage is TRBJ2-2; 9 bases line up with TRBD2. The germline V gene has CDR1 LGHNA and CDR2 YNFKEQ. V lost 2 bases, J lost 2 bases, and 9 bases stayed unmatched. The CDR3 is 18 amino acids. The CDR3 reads CASSQFASGAPNTGELFF. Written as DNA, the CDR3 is TGTGCCAGCAGCCAATTTGCTAGCGGGGCGCCTAACACCGGGGAGCTGTTTTTT.

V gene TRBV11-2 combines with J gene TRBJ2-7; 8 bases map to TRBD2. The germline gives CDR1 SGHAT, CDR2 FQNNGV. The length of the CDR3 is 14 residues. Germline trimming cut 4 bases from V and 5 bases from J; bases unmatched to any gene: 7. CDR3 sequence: CASSSGTSYNEQYF. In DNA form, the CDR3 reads TGTGCCAGCAGCTCCGGGACTAGTTATAACGAGCAGTACTTC.

The CDR3 region has the DNA TGTGCCAGCAGTTACCGGGGGTACTATGGCTACACCTTC. It codes for CASSYRGYYGYTF. This chain uses TRBV6-5 with TRBJ1-2, with D maybe TRBD1 (5 bases). Germline-derived CDR1 and CDR2 are MNHEY and SVGAGI. CDR3 length: 13 residues. With 2 bases removed from V and 3 bases from J, the gap between germline ends came to 7 bases.

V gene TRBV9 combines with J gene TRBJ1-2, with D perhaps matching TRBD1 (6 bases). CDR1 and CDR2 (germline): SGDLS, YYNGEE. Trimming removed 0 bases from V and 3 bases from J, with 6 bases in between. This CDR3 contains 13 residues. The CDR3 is CASSVGTDYGYTF. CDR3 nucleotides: TGTGCCAGCAGCGTAGGGACAGACTATGGCTACACCTTC.

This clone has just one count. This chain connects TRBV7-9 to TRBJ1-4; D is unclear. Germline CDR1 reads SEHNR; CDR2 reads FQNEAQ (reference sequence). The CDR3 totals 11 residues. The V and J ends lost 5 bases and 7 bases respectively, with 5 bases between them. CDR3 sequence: CASSPGEKLFF. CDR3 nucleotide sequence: TGTGCCAGCAGCCCGGGTGAAAAACTGTTTTTT.

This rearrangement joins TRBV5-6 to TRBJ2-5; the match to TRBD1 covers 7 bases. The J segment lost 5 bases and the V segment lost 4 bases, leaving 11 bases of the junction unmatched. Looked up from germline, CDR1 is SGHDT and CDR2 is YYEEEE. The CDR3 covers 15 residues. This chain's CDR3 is CASSRDSGFLETQYF. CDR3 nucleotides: TGTGCCAGCAGCCGGGACAGTGGGTTCCTGGAGACCCAGTACTTC.

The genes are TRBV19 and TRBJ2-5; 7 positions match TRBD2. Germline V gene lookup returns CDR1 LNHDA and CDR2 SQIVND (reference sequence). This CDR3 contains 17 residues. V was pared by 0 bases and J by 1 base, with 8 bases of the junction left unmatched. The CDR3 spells CASSIDRKLASQETQYF. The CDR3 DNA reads TGTGCCAGTAGTATAGACCGGAAACTAGCGAGCCAAGAGACCCAGTACTTC.

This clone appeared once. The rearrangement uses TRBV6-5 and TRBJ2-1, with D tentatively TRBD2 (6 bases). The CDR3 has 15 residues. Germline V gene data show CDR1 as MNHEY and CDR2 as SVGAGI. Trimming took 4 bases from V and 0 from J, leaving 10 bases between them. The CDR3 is CASSFRGISYNEQFF. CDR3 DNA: TGTGCCAGCAGTTTCCGGGGGATCTCCTACAATGAGCAGTTCTTC.